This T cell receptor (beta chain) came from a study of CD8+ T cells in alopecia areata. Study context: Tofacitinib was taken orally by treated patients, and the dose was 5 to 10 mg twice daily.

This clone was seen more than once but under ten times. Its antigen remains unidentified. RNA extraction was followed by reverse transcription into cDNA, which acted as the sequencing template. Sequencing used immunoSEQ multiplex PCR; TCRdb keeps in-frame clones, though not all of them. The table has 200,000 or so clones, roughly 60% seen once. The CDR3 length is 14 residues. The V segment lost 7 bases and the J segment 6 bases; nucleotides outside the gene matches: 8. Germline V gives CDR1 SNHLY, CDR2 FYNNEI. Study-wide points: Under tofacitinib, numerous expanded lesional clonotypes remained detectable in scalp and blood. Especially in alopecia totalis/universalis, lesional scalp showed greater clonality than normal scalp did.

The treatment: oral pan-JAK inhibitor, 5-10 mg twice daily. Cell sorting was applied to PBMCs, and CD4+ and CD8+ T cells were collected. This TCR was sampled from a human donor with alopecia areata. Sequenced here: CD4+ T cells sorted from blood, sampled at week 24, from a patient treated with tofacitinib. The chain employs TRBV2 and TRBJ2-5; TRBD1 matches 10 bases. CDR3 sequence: CASTDDRGLKTQYF. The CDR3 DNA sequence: TGTGCCAGCACCGACGACAGGGGGCTTAAGACCCAGTACTTC.